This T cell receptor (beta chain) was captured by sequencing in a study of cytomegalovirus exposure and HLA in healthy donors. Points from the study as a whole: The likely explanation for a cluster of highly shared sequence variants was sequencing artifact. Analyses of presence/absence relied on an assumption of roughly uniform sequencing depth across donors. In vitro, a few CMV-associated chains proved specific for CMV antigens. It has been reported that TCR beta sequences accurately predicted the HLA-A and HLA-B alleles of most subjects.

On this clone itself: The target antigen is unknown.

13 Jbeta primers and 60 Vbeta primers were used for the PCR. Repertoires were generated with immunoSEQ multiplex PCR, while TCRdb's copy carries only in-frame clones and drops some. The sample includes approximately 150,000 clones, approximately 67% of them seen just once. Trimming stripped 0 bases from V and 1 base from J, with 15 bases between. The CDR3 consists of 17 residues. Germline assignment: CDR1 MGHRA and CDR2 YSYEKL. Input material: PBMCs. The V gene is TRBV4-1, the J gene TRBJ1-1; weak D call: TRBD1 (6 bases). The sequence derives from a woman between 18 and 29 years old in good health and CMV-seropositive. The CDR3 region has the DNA TGCGCCAGCAGCCAAGATGGGGGCCGCCCAGCGAACACTGAAGCTTTCTTT. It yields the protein CASSQDGGRPANTEAFF.